The clone carrying this T cell receptor beta chain showed up many times. Its specificity is not known. The data stem from a study of T-cell reconstitution after alpha-beta-depleted transplantation in children. V was pared by 7 bases and J by 3 bases, with 8 bases of the junction left unmatched. Germline CDR1 reads SGHRS; CDR2 reads YFSETQ. The CDR3 loop spans 14 amino acids. Study-wide results and caveats: Hyperexpanded clones declined; after one year, newly produced T cells mostly supplied diversity. The high TCRbeta diversity at day 60 in some patients came from surviving recipient T cells and thymic progenitors. About two months after transplant, alpha-beta T cells reportedly came from several hundred expanded graft clones.

Library preparation (for TCRbeta) was performed with unique molecular identifiers. TCRdb re-derived calls from the PCR reads in MiXCR, one entry per CDR3 protein. Among fewer than 400,000 distinct CDR3 sequences, 23% were seen once, and the ten largest hold approximately 11%. This chain uses TRBV5-1 with TRBJ1-2, with 8 bases matching TRBD1. The material was PBMCs, mostly from graft donor cells, obtained 180 days after TCRalphabeta/CD19-depleted stem cell transplant. This TCR derives from a male patient between 5 and 17 years old who had a stem cell transplant for acute lymphoblastic leukemia, so the T cells may come from the graft donor. The CDR3 spells CASGPGQVHYGYTF. The DNA of the CDR3 is TGCGCCAGCGGCCCGGGACAGGTCCACTATGGCTACACCTTC.